Below, one TCR beta chain is given with its context. The entry originates in a study of blood T cell repertoires in COVID-19. Some clones are missing from TCRdb's copy, which holds only in-frame ones; the method was immunoSEQ multiplex PCR. This table has 90,000 to 120,000 clones, roughly 87% appearing once. Germline V gives CDR1 LGHNA, CDR2 YNFKEQ. The CDR3 consists of 16 residues. Trimming removed 0 bases at V and 7 bases at J, with 16 bases between. This TCR was sampled from a woman in her fifties or sixties with acute or convalescent COVID-19. The chain joins TRBV4-2 to TRBJ1-5; D not certain. The source material was peripheral blood. The CDR3 region is CASSQDEEWSKQPQHF. Written as DNA, the CDR3 is TGTGCCAGCAGCCAAGATGAAGAGTGGTCGAAGCAGCCCCAGCATTTT.